The 21 T cell receptor beta chains below all came from one sample that was sequenced in a study of blood T cell repertoires in COVID-19 (dated by TCRdb to between 2020 and 2021). The library came from the immunoSEQ multiplex PCR assay. TCRdb stores this immuneACCESS table with in-frame sequences only. Part of the clones is absent; in the studies checked, under half of the shortfall reflects unresolved V genes, and no reason is known for the rest. A total of approximately 210,000 clones appear in this sample, 80% to 90% of them only once. The ten largest clones represent roughly 14% of the sample. Sample: PBMCs or T cells enriched from blood (not recorded which). The receptors stem from a woman aged 50 to 60 with acute COVID-19.

The chain joins TRBV7-2 to TRBJ2-1, with D possibly being TRBD1 (6 bases). V was shortened by 7 bases and J by 0 bases, with 22 bases between the two germline ends. CDR3 size: 18 residues. CDR1 is SGHTA and CDR2 is FQGNSA in the germline V gene. The CDR3: CASTPSGWGQRSYNEQFF. The CDR3 DNA is TGTGCCAGCACTCCCTCGGGTTGGGGGCAGCGCTCCTACAATGAGCAGTTCTTC.

This chain connects TRBV3-1 (or the pseudogene TRBV3-2) to TRBJ1-2, with TRBD1 matching 7 bases. Germline V gene sequence: CDR1 LGHDT, CDR2 YNNKEL (reference sequence). The CDR3 is made up of 15 amino acids. V dropped 2 bases and J dropped 2; count of bases not matched to a gene: 5. The CDR3 loop reads CASSQLDRLNYGYTF. The DNA for the CDR3 is TGTGCCAGCAGCCAACTGGACAGGTTAAACTATGGCTACACCTTC.

V usage is TRBV7-9 and J usage is TRBJ2-7; 8 bases align to TRBD1. V dropped 5 bases and J dropped 2; count of bases not matched to a gene: 8. Germline CDR1 and CDR2: SEHNR and FQNEAQ (reference sequence). The CDR3 is 15 residues long. The CDR3 reads CASSPRTGKAYEQYF. The CDR3 nucleotides are TGTGCCAGCAGCCCACGGACAGGGAAGGCCTACGAGCAGTACTTC.

The rearrangement uses TRBV11-3 and TRBJ2-4; TRBD1 is a possible D gene (6 bases). Germline V gives CDR1 SGHNT, CDR2 YENEEA. This CDR3 has 13 residues. V was cut by 5 bases and J by 5 bases, with 10 bases left in between. The CDR3 region has the DNA TGTGCCAGCAGCGCGGACAGAGAAAACATTCAGTACTTC. This codes for CASSADRENIQYF.

The rearrangement joins TRBV7-6 to TRBJ1-3; tentatively, D is TRBD1 (6 bases). The V end lost 1 base, the J end lost 0 bases, and 7 bases lay between the germline ends. Germline assignment: CDR1 SGHVS and CDR2 FNYEAQ. This CDR3 comprises 15 residues. Here the CDR3 reads CASSLDRASGNTIYF. CDR3 DNA: TGTGCCAGCAGCTTAGACAGGGCCTCTGGAAACACCATATATTTT.

The chain is built from TRBV28 and TRBJ2-1; 11 nucleotides line up with TRBD2. Trimming at V came to 5 bases and at J to 7 bases, leaving 10 bases not matched to a gene. Germline values: CDR1 MDHEN, CDR2 SYDVKM. This CDR3 has 16 amino acids. CDR3 nucleotides: TGTGCCAGCAGTGCCCATCAGGGACTAGCGGAAAATGAGCAGTTCTTC. Encoded protein: CASSAHQGLAENEQFF. Variable domain in full (rest from reference TRBV28 and TRBJ2-1): DVKVTQSSRYLVKRTGEKVFLECVQDMDHENMFWYRQDPGLGLRLIYFSYDVKMKEKGDIPEGYSVSREKKERFSLILESASTNQTSMYLCASSAHQGLAENEQFFGPGTRLTVL.

The CDR3 loop is CASSQDVAQGISNEQFF. The CDR3 region has the DNA TGTGCCAGCAGCCAAGATGTGGCCCAGGGGATAAGTAATGAGCAGTTCTTC. The chain carries TRBV3-1 (or the pseudogene TRBV3-2) and TRBJ2-1, with D perhaps matching TRBD1 (6 bases). The CDR3 contains 17 residues. Trimming took 0 bases from V and 7 from J, leaving 19 bases between them. Germline CDR1 LGHDT, CDR2 YNNKEL (reference sequence).

The J gene is TRBJ2-3, the V gene TRBV6-2 or TRBV6-3; D perhaps matches TRBD2 (5 bases). Germline V CDR1 and CDR2: MNHEY, SVGEGT. V was shortened by 2 bases and J by 4 bases, with 10 bases between the two germline ends. The CDR3 length is 14 residues. CDR3 DNA sequence: TGTGCCAGCAGTTACCGGGGAAGGCCAGATACGCAGTATTTT. This gives the protein CASSYRGRPDTQYF.

This chain uses TRBV6-4 with TRBJ2-2; D is possibly TRBD1 (5 bases). V dropped 8 bases and J dropped 1 base, with 11 bases sitting between them. This CDR3 spans 14 amino acids. CDR1 MRHNA and CDR2 SNTAGT come from the germline V gene. The CDR3 protein is CASYPQGNTGELFF. The DNA of the CDR3 is TGTGCCAGCTATCCTCAGGGGAACACCGGGGAGCTGTTTTTT.

The gene calls are TRBV7-6 and TRBJ2-5; 14 bases are a match to TRBD2. Looked up from germline, CDR1 is SGHVS and CDR2 is FNYEAQ. The V and J ends lost 5 bases and 2 bases, in that order; junction bases with no gene match: 10. The CDR3 has 18 residues. The CDR3 protein is CASSPSGTSGRAQETQYF. Here the CDR3 DNA reads TGTGCCAGCAGCCCCAGTGGGACTAGCGGGAGAGCTCAAGAGACCCAGTACTTC. Supplemented by reference TRBV7-6 and TRBJ2-5, the full variable domain reads GAGVSQSPRYKVTKRGQDVALRCDPISGHVSLYWYRQALGQGPEFLTYFNYEAQQDKSGLPNDRFSAERPEGSISTLTIQRTEQRDSAMYRCASSPSGTSGRAQETQYFGPGTRLLVL.

The rearrangement joins TRBV27 to TRBJ1-2; D perhaps matches TRBD1 (6 bases). Trimming removed 5 bases from V and 5 bases from J, with 12 bases in between. From germline, CDR1 is MNHEY and CDR2 SMNVEV (reference sequence). The CDR3 is 13 residues long. The CDR3, as DNA: TGTGCCAGCAGTCTGACAGGCCCTTATGGCTACACCTTC. It yields the protein CASSLTGPYGYTF.

In this sample, this clone turned up once. V usage is TRBV5-1 and J usage is TRBJ1-5; possibly TRBD1 for D (6 bases). This CDR3 has 16 amino acids. Germline V gene sequence: CDR1 SGHRS, CDR2 YFSETQ. Trimming left V 0 bases short and J 0 bases short, with 10 bases between. This CDR3 is CASSLEAGASNQPQHF. CDR3 nucleotide sequence: TGCGCCAGCAGCTTGGAAGCAGGGGCTAGCAATCAGCCCCAGCATTTT.

The chain employs TRBV7-8 and TRBJ1-6; perhaps TRBD1 as D (5 bases). V was clipped by 0 bases and J by 9 bases, with 9 bases between them. CDR1 and CDR2 (germline): SGHVS, FQNEAQ. This CDR3 region has 14 residues. The CDR3 protein is CASSLASGFSPLHF. CDR3 DNA: TGTGCCAGCAGCTTAGCGTCAGGGTTTTCACCCCTCCACTTT.

The chain carries TRBV21-1 and TRBJ2-1; TRBD2 is taken as the D call from the table, unchecked against the DNA. TRBV21-1 is shown as a pseudogene. The CDR3 runs to 17 residues. The CDR3 loop reads CASSKEVLAGSRSEQFF. CDR3 coding DNA: TGTGCCAGCAGCAAAGAAGTTCTAGCGGGATCCAGGAGCGAGCAGTTCTTC.

CDR3 DNA sequence: TGTGCCAGCAGCTCCTCCCGAGCCTACGAGCAGTACTTC. Translated: CASSSSRAYEQYF. The chain combines TRBV7-9 with TRBJ2-7; D ambiguous. CDR3 length equals 13 residues. Germline loops: CDR1 SEHNR, CDR2 FQNEAQ (reference sequence). V was cut by 4 bases and J by 2 bases, with 9 bases left in between.

This chain uses TRBV2 with TRBJ1-1; TRBD1 matches 7 bases. The CDR3 length is 16 residues. Germline V gene data show CDR1 as SNHLY and CDR2 as FYNNEI. V dropped 7 bases and J dropped 0; count of bases not matched to a gene: 11. CDR3 in DNA: TGTGCCAGCACGACGGATCCAGGGGGAATGAACACTGAAGCTTTCTTT. Its translation is CASTTDPGGMNTEAFF.

The rearrangement links TRBV10-3 to TRBJ2-3; TRBD2 matches at 8 bases. Per the germline V gene, CDR1 is ENHRY and CDR2 is SYGVKD. The V segment lost 0 bases and the J segment 2 bases; nucleotides outside the gene matches: 7. The CDR3 has 17 residues. CDR3 sequence reads: CAISESVSGISTDTQYF. The CDR3 DNA reads TGTGCCATCAGTGAGTCAGTTAGCGGGATCTCCACAGATACGCAGTATTTT.

The V and J genes are TRBV11-2 and TRBJ1-1; 9 bases agree with TRBD1. Germline CDR1 is SGHAT and CDR2 is FQNNGV. The CDR3 sequence is 14 residues long. Losses at the gene ends were 4 bases for V and 4 bases for J; bases not matched to a gene: 4. The CDR3 spells CASSSQQGATEAFF. For the CDR3, the DNA is TGTGCCAGCAGCTCTCAACAGGGGGCCACTGAAGCTTTCTTT.

This chain links TRBV6-2 or TRBV6-3 with TRBJ2-5; tentative D call: TRBD2 (6 bases). This CDR3 is 14 amino acids long. Germline V gives CDR1 MNHEY, CDR2 SVGEGT. V was cut by 2 bases and J by 9 bases, with 16 bases left in between. The chain's CDR3 is CASSYRRGSVAQYF. CDR3 in DNA: TGTGCCAGCAGTTACCGGAGGGGCAGTGTTGCCCAGTACTTC.

CDR3 sequence (DNA): TGTGCCATCAGTGACAGGGCTGGAAACACCATATATTTT. Residues: CAISDRAGNTIYF. The rearrangement joins TRBV10-3 to TRBJ1-3, with a tentative D call TRBD1 (5 bases). In germline, CDR1 is ENHRY, CDR2 SYGVKD. The V end was cut by 3 bases, the J end by 2 bases, with 5 bases between. The CDR3 is made up of 13 amino acids.

J is TRBJ1-5 and V is TRBV9; possibly TRBD1 for D (5 bases). The CDR3 sequence is 13 residues long. V lost 4 bases, J lost 3 bases, and 8 bases lay in between. The germline V gene encodes CDR1 SGDLS and CDR2 YYNGEE. In DNA, the CDR3 is TGTGCCAGCAGCAGGGGAATCAATCAGCCCCAGCATTTT. Encoded protein: CASSRGINQPQHF. Together with reference TRBV9 and TRBJ1-5, the CDR3 gives the full variable domain: DSGVTQTPKHLITATGQRVTLRCSPRSGDLSVYWYQQSLDQGLQFLIQYYNGEERAKGNILERFSAQQFPDLHSELNLSSLELGDSALYFCASSRGINQPQHFGDGTRLSIL.